Listed below are T cell receptor beta chains from one sample, sequenced in a study of cytomegalovirus exposure and HLA in healthy donors. Using immunoSEQ multiplex PCR, the repertoire was profiled, and TCRdb retains in-frame clones only, with some absent. The sample carries fewer than 110,000 clones, 75% to 90% recorded once. Sequences were obtained from PBMCs. The receptors shown here come from a man in his thirties or forties in good health and CMV-seronegative. CDR3s include the opening cysteine and the closing phenylalanine or tryptophan. D genes are given only for firm matches. The listing skips clone size in some rows; elsewhere it reads once, few, many or a size class.

j_call v_call clone_size d_call cdr3_aa cdr3_nt
TRBJ1-2 TRBV6-5 - - CASSYSDREYGYTF TGTGCCAGCAGTTACTCCGACAGAGAATATGGCTACACCTTC
TRBJ2-3 TRBV7-6 - TRBD1 CASSQQGAHTDTQYF TGTGCCAGCAGCCAACAGGGGGCCCACACAGATACGCAGTATTTT
TRBJ2-5 TRBV12-2 - - CASRLEGLAGQETQYF TGTGCAAGTCGCTTAGAAGGACTAGCGGGGCAAGAGACCCAGTACTTC
TRBJ1-1 TRBV7-9 - - CASSLDVRRGNTEAFF TGTGCCAGCAGCTTAGATGTTCGCAGGGGGAACACTGAAGCTTTCTTT
TRBJ1-5 TRBV28 - TRBD1 CASRTDRGYQPQHF TGTGCCAGCAGAACCGACAGGGGATATCAGCCCCAGCATTTT
TRBJ1-2 TRBV5-6 - - CASSLMTTVYYGYTF TGTGCCAGCAGCCTAATGACAACGGTTTACTATGGCTACACCTTC
TRBJ2-7 TRBV30 - - CAWIPRLAPTYEQYF TGTGCCTGGATACCGCGGCTAGCGCCTACCTACGAGCAGTACTTC
TRBJ2-7 TRBV2 - TRBD2 CASSGDWASGEGGQYF TGTGCCAGCAGTGGCGATTGGGCTAGCGGGGAAGGGGGGCAGTACTTC
TRBJ2-2 TRBV10-3 - - CAISESRGKSQALSQRGTGELFF TGTGCCATCAGTGAGTCGAGGGGGAAGTCACAGGCCTTGTCTCAGCGGGGCACCGGGGAGCTGTTTTTT
TRBJ2-6 TRBV4-1 - - CASSPSTASGANVLTF TGCGCCAGCAGCCCCTCGACAGCGTCTGGGGCCAACGTCCTGACTTTC
TRBJ1-6 TRBV19 - - CASSIGLLGRAPRSPLHF TGTGCCAGTAGTATAGGGTTGTTGGGGCGCGCGCCCCGATCACCCCTCCACTTT
TRBJ2-1 TRBV29-1 - TRBD2 CSVMGLANNEQFF TGCAGCGTTATGGGACTAGCGAACAATGAGCAGTTCTTC
TRBJ2-7 TRBV18 - - CASSGPNDEQYF TGTGCCAGCTCAGGGCCGAATGACGAGCAGTACTTC
TRBJ1-1 TRBV13 - - CASSFAWGGNTEAFF TGTGCCAGCAGCTTTGCGTGGGGAGGAAACACTGAAGCTTTCTTT
TRBJ1-3 TRBV4-1 once TRBD1 CASSQDVRGFPSSGNTIYF TGCGCCAGCAGCCAAGATGTCAGGGGGTTCCCCAGCTCTGGAAACACCATATATTTT
TRBJ2-7 TRBV5-1 - - CASSLAVRSGGEQYF TGCGCCAGCAGCTTGGCCGTTAGGTCCGGCGGGGAGCAGTACTTC
TRBJ2-5 TRBV7-2 - - CASSRGPAETQYF TGTGCCAGCAGCAGGGGCCCCGCGGAGACCCAGTACTTC
TRBJ1-1 TRBV5-1 - TRBD1 CASTGQGSTEAFF TGCGCCAGTACGGGACAGGGTTCCACTGAAGCTTTCTTT
TRBJ2-7 TRBV7-9 - TRBD1 CASSLDPDRGHYEQYF TGTGCCAGCAGCTTAGACCCCGACAGGGGGCATTACGAGCAGTACTTC
TRBJ2-3 TRBV2 - - CASSARGGGTDTQYF TGTGCCAGCAGTGCCCGAGGAGGAGGTACAGATACGCAGTATTTT
TRBJ2-3 TRBV4-1 - - CASSQLGADTQYF TGCGCCAGCAGCCAACTGGGAGCAGATACGCAGTATTTT
TRBJ2-7 TRBV6-4 - TRBD1 CASSLQGAIYLDEQYF TGTGCCAGCTCACTTCAGGGGGCGATCTACTTGGACGAGCAGTACTTC
TRBJ2-7 TRBV4-1 - - CASSPGGTYEQYF TGCGCCAGCAGCCCCGGGGGTACCTACGAGCAGTACTTC
TRBJ2-7 TRBV13 - - CASSLGLGGGYEQYF TGTGCCAGCAGCTTAGGCCTTGGGGGCGGCTACGAGCAGTACTTC
TRBJ1-1 TRBV5-4 - - CASSLIDGGTTEAFF TGTGCCAGCAGCTTGATTGACGGGGGAACCACTGAAGCTTTCTTT
TRBJ1-1 TRBV28 - - CASSLRWVREVRTEAFF TGTGCCAGCAGCCTCAGGTGGGTCAGGGAAGTTCGCACTGAAGCTTTCTTT
TRBJ2-7 TRBV28 - TRBD1 CASSLKGTASYEQYF TGTGCCAGCAGTCTTAAAGGGACAGCGTCCTACGAGCAGTACTTC
TRBJ2-7 TRBV7-9 - - CASSWTTEQYF TGTGCCAGCAGCTGGACAACCGAGCAGTACTTC
TRBJ2-3 TRBV28 - TRBD2 CASSLGTSVTDTQYF TGTGCCAGCAGTCTTGGGACTAGCGTGACAGATACGCAGTATTTT
TRBJ2-7 TRBV28 - TRBD2 CATGLAGVSGEQYF TGTGCCACCGGACTAGCGGGAGTTTCGGGCGAGCAGTACTTC
TRBJ2-1 TRBV6-4 few - CASSDSAESYNEQFF TGTGCCAGCAGTGACAGCGCGGAATCCTACAATGAGCAGTTCTTC
TRBJ2-7 TRBV4-1 - - CASSQPGVSSYEQYF TGCGCCAGCAGCCAACCAGGCGTAAGCTCCTACGAGCAGTACTTC
TRBJ2-3 TRBV30 - TRBD1 CAWRFTGVSDTQYF TGTGCCTGGAGATTTACAGGGGTTTCGGATACGCAGTATTTT
TRBJ1-2 TRBV5-6 - - CASSLDIEYGYTF TGTGCCAGCAGCTTGGATATAGAGTATGGCTACACCTTC
TRBJ2-1 TRBV15 - - CATSRDRESYNEQFF TGTGCCACCAGCAGAGACAGGGAATCCTACAATGAGCAGTTCTTC
TRBJ2-5 TRBV27 once - CASSPQSQETQYF TGTGCCAGCAGTCCCCAATCCCAAGAGACCCAGTACTTC
TRBJ2-7 TRBV27 - - CARLLAPCEDYSYYEQYF TGTGCCAGACTACTAGCCCCTTGTGAGGATTACAGCTACTACGAGCAGTACTTC
TRBJ1-5 TRBV7-9 - - CSSSYYNQPQHF TGTTCCAGCAGTTACTACAATCAGCCCCAGCATTTT
TRBJ2-2 TRBV5-8 - TRBD2 CASSLKAGGTSTGELFF TGTGCCAGCAGCTTAAAAGCGGGAGGGACCTCCACCGGGGAGCTGTTTTTT
TRBJ2-2 TRBV7-8 - TRBD2 CASSSRGGPTGELFF TGTGCCAGCAGCTCGCGGGGGGGCCCCACCGGGGAGCTGTTTTTT
TRBJ2-2 TRBV7-9 - - CASSLIFLRRGNTGELFF TGTGCCAGCAGCTTAATCTTCTTGCGGCGGGGAAACACCGGGGAGCTGTTTTTT
TRBJ2-3 TRBV29-1 - TRBD2 CSVEDLAGEADTQYF TGCAGCGTTGAAGATCTAGCGGGAGAAGCAGATACGCAGTATTTT
TRBJ2-3 TRBV6-5 - - CAARTPDTQYF TGTGCCGCCCGGACTCCAGATACGCAGTATTTT
TRBJ1-5 TRBV18 - - CASSHSASAGLQPQHF TGTGCCAGCTCACATTCGGCTTCGGCGGGCCTCCAGCCCCAGCATTTT
TRBJ1-1 TRBV10-3 - - CAISESGGPTEAFF TGTGCCATCAGTGAATCGGGGGGCCCCACTGAAGCTTTCTTT